The 16 T cell receptor beta chains reported below all come from one sample, sequenced in a study of blood T cell repertoires in COVID-19. Profiled with immunoSEQ multiplex PCR; TCRdb holds only in-frame clones, not every one. The repertoire has over 250,000 clones, around 89% of them found once; the top ten carry approximately 12%. Sample: peripheral blood. These receptors were collected from a woman in her sixties with acute or convalescent COVID-19.

The J gene is TRBJ1-1, the V gene TRBV4-1; TRBD1 matches 7 bases. Germline V CDR1 and CDR2: MGHRA, YSYEKL. With V trimmed by 0 bases and J by 1 base, 14 bases remained unmatched. The CDR3 loop spans 19 amino acids. The CDR3 sequence: CASSQERPDRSSRNTEAFF. The DNA for the CDR3 is TGCGCCAGCAGCCAAGAAAGACCGGACAGGAGTAGTCGGAACACTGAAGCTTTCTTT.

The chain carries TRBV29-1 and TRBJ2-3; 13 bases line up with TRBD2. CDR3 length equals 15 residues. Germline trimming cut 7 bases from V and 0 bases from J; bases unmatched to any gene: 4. Germline V lookup: CDR1 SQVTM, CDR2 ANQGSEA. The chain's CDR3 is CSESGLAGSTDTQYF. The CDR3 nucleotides read TGCAGCGAATCGGGACTAGCGGGGAGCACAGATACGCAGTATTTT.

The rearrangement links TRBV28 to TRBJ1-5; D gene uncertain. The V gene lost 2 bases and the J gene lost 7 bases, with 12 bases spanning the gap. The CDR3 is made up of 14 amino acids. Germline CDR1 is MDHEN and CDR2 is SYDVKM. CDR3 protein: CASSLGGFGQPQHF. The CDR3 coding sequence is TGTGCCAGCAGTTTAGGAGGGTTTGGGCAGCCCCAGCATTTT.

The chain has TRBV7-9 and TRBJ1-2; the match to TRBD1 covers 8 bases. V lost 5 bases and J lost 5; bases outside the gene matches: 22. Germline-derived CDR1 and CDR2 are SEHNR and FQNEAQ (reference sequence). The CDR3 spans 19 residues. The CDR3 is CASSLKRTGKTTAMYGYTF. The DNA of the CDR3 is TGTGCCAGCAGCCTTAAGCGGACAGGGAAAACCACGGCGATGTATGGCTACACCTTC.

The genes are TRBV7-2 and TRBJ1-1; no clear D gene. CDR1 and CDR2 (germline): SGHTA, FQGNSA. The CDR3 extends over 14 amino acids. The V end lost 1 base, the J end lost 1 base, and 7 bases lay between the germline ends. The CDR3 region has the DNA TGTGCCAGCAGCTTAGTGGGCACGAACACTGAAGCTTTCTTT. Its protein product is CASSLVGTNTEAFF.

J is TRBJ2-6 and V is TRBV27, with 7 bases identical to TRBD1. The CDR3 runs 18 residues. CDR1 and CDR2 (germline): MNHEY, SMNVEV (reference sequence). With V trimmed by 3 bases and J by 0 bases, 8 bases remained unmatched. Here the CDR3 reads CASSFLDRMSSGANVLTF. The CDR3 region has the DNA TGTGCCAGCAGTTTTCTGGACAGGATGAGCTCTGGGGCCAACGTCCTGACTTTC.

The V gene is TRBV19, the J gene TRBJ2-7; a possible D gene is TRBD1 (5 bases). The CDR3 is 15 amino acids. The V end lost 2 bases, the J end lost 4 bases, and 15 bases lay between the germline ends. Germline lookup yields CDR1 LNHDA and CDR2 SQIVND (reference sequence). CDR3 in amino acids: CASSIRHSSGYEQYF. The DNA for the CDR3 is TGTGCCAGTAGTATACGCCACTCCTCAGGGTACGAGCAGTACTTC.

This clone has only one observation. The V and J genes are TRBV9 and TRBJ1-1, with a tentative D call TRBD1 (6 bases). The ends were cut back, 4 bases at V and 6 bases at J, with 13 bases in the middle. CDR1 and CDR2 (germline): SGDLS, YYNGEE. The CDR3 extends over 13 amino acids. This CDR3 is CASSKTGSPEAFF. CDR3 nucleotides: TGTGCCAGCAGCAAGACAGGTAGCCCTGAAGCTTTCTTT.

The chain is built from TRBV27 and TRBJ2-7; 10 bases are a match to TRBD1. V shed 3 bases, J shed 3 bases, and the junction held 8 bases outside the gene matches. Germline loops: CDR1 MNHEY, CDR2 SMNVEV (reference sequence). The CDR3 consists of 16 residues. CDR3 amino acids: CASSFSPGQGNYEQYF. The CDR3 DNA is TGTGCCAGCAGTTTTTCCCCGGGACAGGGGAACTACGAGCAGTACTTC.

V gene TRBV5-1 combines with J gene TRBJ2-2, with TRBD2 matching over 13 bases. The V gene end was trimmed by 2 bases and the J gene end by 2 bases; junction bases not matched to a gene: 3. The CDR3 spans 17 residues. Germline V gene lookup returns CDR1 SGHRS and CDR2 YFSETQ. CDR3 protein: CASSFRLAGGNTGELFF. CDR3 DNA: TGCGCCAGCAGCTTTAGACTAGCGGGAGGCAACACCGGGGAGCTGTTTTTT.

The chain carries TRBV6-5 and TRBJ2-7; D is unclear. This CDR3 has 14 amino acids. With 4 bases removed from V and 5 bases from J, the gap between germline ends came to 15 bases. The germline CDR1 and CDR2 sequences are MNHEY and SVGAGI. CDR3 in amino acids: CASSFSRVSDEQYF. The DNA of the CDR3 is TGTGCCAGCAGTTTTTCTCGAGTAAGCGACGAGCAGTACTTC.

This sequence joins TRBV6-5 and TRBJ1-4; TRBD1 might be the D (6 bases). The CDR3 spans 15 residues. Trimming removed 7 bases at V and 0 bases at J, with 12 bases between. CDR1 MNHEY and CDR2 SVGAGI come from the germline V gene. The CDR3 loop is CASKEGGATNEKLFF. In DNA form, the CDR3 reads TGTGCCAGCAAAGAAGGGGGGGCAACTAATGAAAAACTGTTTTTT.

V is TRBV6-4 and J is TRBJ2-1; 7 nucleotides align to TRBD2. V shed 4 bases, J shed 6 bases, and the junction held 9 bases outside the gene matches. This CDR3 spans 15 amino acids. Germline CDR1 and CDR2: MRHNA and SNTAGT. DNA for the CDR3: TGTGCCAGCAGTGTCCGGACTAGTTCGCGCAATGAGCAGTTCTTC. It encodes CASSVRTSSRNEQFF.

The CDR3 loop reads CASSPTGKGYTF. The DNA of the CDR3 is TGTGCCAGCAGCCCGACAGGGAAAGGCTACACCTTC. The gene calls are TRBV5-4 and TRBJ1-2; the match to TRBD1 covers 7 bases. CDR3 length: 12 residues. The germline gives CDR1 SGHNT, CDR2 YYREEE (reference sequence). The V gene end was trimmed by 4 bases and the J gene end by 8 bases; junction bases not matched to a gene: 5.

This chain links TRBV7-9 with TRBJ1-1, with unresolved D. In germline, CDR1 is SEHNR, CDR2 FQNEAQ (reference sequence). The CDR3 sequence is 12 residues long. V was trimmed by 4 bases and J by 8 bases, leaving 11 bases between them. The CDR3 is CASSSRLLEAFF. For the CDR3, the DNA is TGTGCCAGCAGCTCTAGGTTACTGGAAGCTTTCTTT.

This chain links TRBV2 with TRBJ2-7, with 10 bases identical to TRBD1. This CDR3 has 11 amino acids. The germline V gene has CDR1 SNHLY and CDR2 FYNNEI. Unmatched junction bases numbered 0, after V lost 6 bases and J lost 7 bases. The CDR3 sequence: CASRGQGEQYF. The CDR3 nucleotides are TGTGCCAGCAGGGGACAGGGGGAGCAGTACTTC.